The source of this T cell receptor beta chain is a study of PD-1 blockade in classical Hodgkin lymphoma. General observations from the study: Baseline diversity was lower in partial responders and progressors than complete responders. Lower baseline TCR diversity was reported for newly diagnosed patients than for healthy donors.

Noted time point: cycle 4 day 1 (C4D1), after less than 7 weeks of nivolumab. Each patient relapsed following autologous stem cell transplantation, and prior brentuximab vedotin exposure differed. Regarding this clone: Its antigen is unknown.

Libraries were prepared by immunoSEQ multiplex PCR; TCRdb keeps only in-frame clonotypes and omits some of them. Seen here are some 18,000 clones, under 80% observed once, and the top ten hold 20% to 25%. This receptor was obtained from a human donor with classical Hodgkin lymphoma. The starting material was peripheral blood mononuclear cells (PBMCs), obtained before the fourth cycle of nivolumab.

The CDR3 reads CASSGGGLNTEAFF. CDR3 DNA: TGTGCCAGCAGCGGAGGGGGCTTGAACACTGAAGCTTTCTTT. The chain combines TRBV11-2 with TRBJ1-1; 7 bases map to TRBD1. CDR1 is SGHAT and CDR2 is FQNNGV in the germline V gene. The CDR3 spans 14 residues. Unmatched junction bases numbered 3, after V lost 5 bases and J lost 0 bases.